The 7 T cell receptor beta chains listed next were all sequenced from one sample in a study of OX40 agonist ivuxolimab in advanced cancers. Receptor libraries were prepared by the immunoSEQ multiplex PCR assay. Drawn from immuneACCESS, this table holds only the in-frame rearrangements with V and J called that TCRdb kept. Clones are partly lost; checked studies trace under half to an unresolved V gene and leave the rest unexplained. In this sample the table shows around 94,000 clones, roughly 90% of which occur a single time. Of the sample, around 3.5% is held by the ten largest clones. The sequences come from CD4+ or CD8+ T cells sorted from blood, collected in a trial of the OX40 agonist ivuxolimab. These receptors all stem from an adult with an advanced solid tumor such as melanoma, head and neck, liver or kidney cancer.

The chain recombines TRBV29-1 with TRBJ1-2; D ambiguous. The V and J ends lost 5 bases and 4 bases respectively, with 8 bases between them. Germline V CDR1 and CDR2: SQVTM, ANQGSEA. The length of the CDR3 is 11 residues. CDR3 sequence: CSVIHGYGYTF. In DNA form, the CDR3 reads TGCAGCGTTATTCACGGCTATGGCTACACCTTC.

The chain couples TRBV14 to TRBJ2-7; D remains unclear. The CDR3 runs to 14 residues. CDR1 is SGHDN and CDR2 is FVKESK in the germline V gene. V shed 1 base and J shed 3 bases, with 10 bases lying between them. CDR3 amino acids: CASSQGGRDYEQYF. The CDR3 DNA is TGTGCCAGCAGCCAAGGGGGAAGAGACTACGAGCAGTACTTC.

The V gene is TRBV27, the J gene TRBJ2-5, with D perhaps TRBD2 (7 bases). Germline V gene data show CDR1 as MNHEY and CDR2 as SMNVEV (reference sequence). V dropped 7 bases and J dropped 5 bases, with 14 bases sitting between them. The CDR3 sequence is 13 residues long. The CDR3 DNA is TGTGCCAGCATTGGGGGGGGCGGGGAGACCCAGTACTTC. This gives the protein CASIGGGGETQYF.

The rearrangement joins TRBV7-2 to TRBJ1-1, with TRBD1 matching over 11 bases. V was clipped by 3 bases and J by 5 bases; unmatched bases: 8. Germline-derived CDR1 and CDR2 are SGHTA and FQGNSA. CDR3 size: 16 residues. The CDR3, as DNA: TGTGCCAGCAGCTTCGGGACAGGGGGTGCGGGAACTGAAGCTTTCTTT. Residues: CASSFGTGGAGTEAFF.

The chain couples TRBV4-1 to TRBJ1-1; D is perhaps TRBD1 (6 bases). This CDR3 has 14 residues. Germline lookup yields CDR1 MGHRA and CDR2 YSYEKL. Trimming pared 1 base from V and 1 base from J, leaving 7 bases between. The chain's CDR3 is CASSQVGGNTEAFF. CDR3 nucleotide sequence: TGCGCCAGCAGCCAAGTAGGGGGGAACACTGAAGCTTTCTTT.

The rearrangement links TRBV28 to TRBJ2-7; the match to TRBD1 covers 9 bases. The J segment lost 6 bases and the V segment lost 1 base, leaving 7 bases of the junction unmatched. CDR1 is MDHEN and CDR2 is SYDVKM in the germline V gene. This CDR3 has 15 amino acids. DNA of the CDR3: TGTGCCAGCAGTTTATCCAGGGACAGGGTCGCCGAGCAGTACTTC. Amino acid sequence: CASSLSRDRVAEQYF.

The chain is built from TRBV5-6 and TRBJ2-2; tentative D call: TRBD2 (6 bases). This CDR3 has 15 residues. CDR1 and CDR2 (germline): SGHDT, YYEEEE. V was shortened by 0 bases and J by 5 bases, with 11 bases between the two germline ends. The CDR3 DNA is TGTGCCAGCAGCTTGGGAAGGAGCGGGACCGGGGAGCTGTTTTTT. It specifies CASSLGRSGTGELFF.